A selection of T cell receptor beta chains follows, all from one sample in a study of shared clonotypes between healthy human individuals. TCRdb's table, derived via immunoSEQ multiplex PCR, lists solely in-frame clones and lacks some. The sample lists over 750,000 clones, 90% to 97% seen once, with over 0.2% in the top ten. The sequencing sample was made of naive CD8+ T cells sorted from blood. Source of these receptors: a man aged 25-45 years in good health. Each CDR3 is given with its conserved first and last residue. D genes are given only for firm matches. Size values are once, few and many counts, or a class for expanded clones, and some rows have none.

j_gene	v_gene	len	d_gene	abundance	CDR3nt	CDR3aa
TRBJ1-4	TRBV13	14	.	.	TGTGCCAGCAGCTTAGGTGGGGGAAATGAAAAACTGTTTTTT	CASSLGGGNEKLFF
TRBJ2-7	TRBV29-1	13	TRBD2	.	TGCAGCGTCGTGGGGACTAGCGGAAACGAGCAGTACTTC	CSVVGTSGNEQYF
TRBJ2-7	TRBV5-1	16	TRBD2	.	TGCGCCAGCAGCTTGGGGTACGTTGGTAGCGGGAACGAGCAGTACTTC	CASSLGYVGSGNEQYF
TRBJ1-3	TRBV9	17	TRBD1	.	TGTGCCAGCAGCGACCACGGACAGGGGAACCCCGGAAACACCATATATTTT	CASSDHGQGNPGNTIYF
TRBJ2-1	TRBV4-1	14	.	.	TGCGCCAGCAGCCAAGATCCAGCTCTCAATGAGCAGTTCTTC	CASSQDPALNEQFF
TRBJ2-1	TRBV29-1	13	TRBD2	.	TGCAGCGTTGAACTAGCGGCAGACAATGAGCAGTTCTTC	CSVELAADNEQFF
TRBJ2-3	TRBV6-5	13	.	.	TGTGCCAGCCGGATAGTTGGGACAGATACGCAGTATTTT	CASRIVGTDTQYF
TRBJ1-2	TRBV4-1	14	.	.	TGCGCCAGCAGCCGGGAGGGCGTCGACTATGGCTACACCTTC	CASSREGVDYGYTF
TRBJ2-2	TRBV7-3	14	.	.	TGTGCCAGCGGCTTAGCAGGGAACGCCGGGGAGCTGTTTTTT	CASGLAGNAGELFF
TRBJ2-1	TRBV7-6	17	TRBD2	.	TGTGCCAGCAGCTTAGGGTGGACTAGCGGATCCTACAATGAGCAGTTCTTC	CASSLGWTSGSYNEQFF
TRBJ2-3	TRBV7-2	17	TRBD2	.	TGTGCCAGCAGCCTGGAACGGGAGGGCCCTAGCGCAGATACGCAGTATTTT	CASSLEREGPSADTQYF
TRBJ2-7	TRBV5-4	16	TRBD1	.	TGTGCCAGCAGCTTCGGCAGCAGGGGGCGTTACTACGAGCAGTACTTC	CASSFGSRGRYYEQYF
TRBJ2-1	TRBV7-9	15	.	.	TGTGCCAGCAGCTTAAACCTAGGTACCTACAATGAGCAGTTCTTC	CASSLNLGTYNEQFF
TRBJ1-5	TRBV6-1	11	.	.	TGTGCCAGCAGCATGCGATTTTCCCAGCATTTT	CASSMRFSQHF
TRBJ1-1	TRBV6-6	14	.	.	TGTGCCAGCAGTCCCGGGCCGATGCGTGGTGAAGCTTTCTTT	CASSPGPMRGEAFF
TRBJ2-1	TRBV5-5	15	TRBD1	.	TGTGCCAGCAGCTTGACAGGGGAAGGTCTCAATGAGCAGTTCTTC	CASSLTGEGLNEQFF
TRBJ1-5	TRBV28	14	.	.	TGTGCCAGCACGGGGGGGTCGGGTTCTCAGCCCCAGCATTTT	CASTGGSGSQPQHF
TRBJ2-7	TRBV30	12	.	.	TGTGCCTGGAGGTCCTCCTCCTACGAGCAGTACTTC	CAWRSSSYEQYF
TRBJ1-2	TRBV5-1	15	.	.	TGCGCCAGCAGCCCTTCAACCCCCCTCATTTATGGCTACACCTTC	CASSPSTPLIYGYTF
TRBJ1-1	TRBV15	14	.	.	TGTGCCACCAGCTCAATAAACCAGGCACCAGAAGCTTTCTTT	CATSSINQAPEAFF
TRBJ2-7	TRBV29-1	12	.	.	TGCAGCGTTGGGCTAGACTCCCACGAGCAGTACTTC	CSVGLDSHEQYF
TRBJ2-1	TRBV5-5	16	.	.	TGTGCCAGCAGCTTGACACAGACCGTCTCCTACAATGAGCAGTTCTTC	CASSLTQTVSYNEQFF
TRBJ2-3	TRBV5-1	15	TRBD2	.	TGCGTCAGCACTAGCGGGAGGGCCGGGTCAGATACGCAGTATTTT	CVSTSGRAGSDTQYF
TRBJ2-7	TRBV10-3	14	.	.	TGTGCCATCAGTGAAGGGCAGGGAGGATACGAGCAGTACTTC	CAISEGQGGYEQYF
TRBJ2-7	TRBV29-1	11	TRBD2	.	TGCAGCGTCTCGGGGAGGGATGAGCAGTACTTC	CSVSGRDEQYF
TRBJ2-1	TRBV5-5	18	.	.	TGTGCCAGCAGCTTGGAGGGGCTAGCCCTAGCTGTACTTAGTGAGCAGTTCTTC	CASSLEGLALAVLSEQFF
TRBJ2-7	TRBV27	14	TRBD1	few	TGTGCCAGCAGTGGACAGGGCTGGAACTACGAGCAGTACTTC	CASSGQGWNYEQYF
TRBJ2-5	TRBV9	20	TRBD2	.	TGTGCCAGCAGCCCTCGGATTTTAGCGGGAGGGCCGAAAAAACAAGAGACCCAGTACTTC	CASSPRILAGGPKKQETQYF
TRBJ2-7	TRBV10-2	13	.	.	TGCGCCAGCAGAGGGGACCTATCCTACGAGCAGTACTTC	CASRGDLSYEQYF
TRBJ2-7	TRBV27	14	.	.	TGTGCCAGCAGTTTCCGGGGAATGGGCTACGAGCAGTACTTC	CASSFRGMGYEQYF
TRBJ2-7	TRBV27	14	.	.	TGTGCCAGCAGTACAGGGACGAGCACCTACGAGCAGTACTTC	CASSTGTSTYEQYF
TRBJ2-7	TRBV4-1	14	TRBD1	.	TGCGCCAGCAGCCAAATAGACAGGGTGTACGAGCAGTACTTC	CASSQIDRVYEQYF
TRBJ1-2	TRBV5-5	14	.	once	TGTGCCAGCAGCCGAACCGCCGGGAACTATGGCTACACCTTC	CASSRTAGNYGYTF
TRBJ1-1	TRBV30	14	.	.	TGTGCCTGGACCCTCGTGGGGGGCAGGACTGAAGCTTTCTTT	CAWTLVGGRTEAFF
TRBJ2-5	TRBV9	14	TRBD1	.	TGTGCCAGCAGTGAGACAGGGTCCTCGAAGACCCAGTACTTC	CASSETGSSKTQYF
TRBJ2-2	TRBV29-1	15	TRBD1	.	TGCAGCGTGCTATACAGGGGAGACGAGACCGGGGAGCTGTTTTTT	CSVLYRGDETGELFF
TRBJ2-7	TRBV9	14	.	.	TGTGCCAGCAGCGTAGAGGCGGTGACCTACGAGCAGTACTTC	CASSVEAVTYEQYF
TRBJ2-3	TRBV27	14	.	.	TGTGCCAGCAGTTGGTACAGCCACACAGATACGCAGTATTTT	CASSWYSHTDTQYF
TRBJ2-7	TRBV14	16	TRBD1	once	TGTGCCAGCAGCCAATTCCCGGGACAGGGTCGAGGCGAGCAGTACTTC	CASSQFPGQGRGEQYF
TRBJ1-3	TRBV7-7	13	.	.	TGTGCTAGCAGCTTAGTTTCCGGAAACACCATATATTTT	CASSLVSGNTIYF
TRBJ2-3	TRBV13	15	TRBD1	once	TGTGCCAGCAGCCTCACGGGACAGGGTTCAGATACGCAGTATTTT	CASSLTGQGSDTQYF
TRBJ2-7	TRBV27	15	.	.	TGTGCCAGCAGGCCGAAAGGGGGGCTCATGCACGAGCAGTACTTC	CASRPKGGLMHEQYF
TRBJ2-1	TRBV6-6	11	.	.	TGTGCCAGCTCATCAAGCAATGAGCAGTTCTTC	CASSSSNEQFF
TRBJ2-1	TRBV14	15	TRBD1	once	TGTGCCAGCAGCCGCTACTCGGGACAGCAAACCGGGCAGTTCTTC	CASSRYSGQQTGQFF
TRBJ2-3	TRBV10-1	14	.	.	TGCGCCAGCAGTGTGCAGCGGAGCACAGATACGCAGTATTTT	CASSVQRSTDTQYF